This T cell receptor beta chain emerged from a study of cytomegalovirus exposure and HLA in healthy donors. Overall study results and limits: In vitro experiments confirmed that a few CMV-associated chains were specific for CMV antigens.

Germline V CDR1 and CDR2: LNHDA, SQIVND (reference sequence). The trim removed 0 bases at V and 5 bases at J, leaving 7 bases unmatched. This CDR3 region has 17 residues. A note on this clone: Its antigen is undetermined.

This PCR relied on a set of 60 Vbeta primers and 13 Jbeta primers. Assay: immunoSEQ multiplex PCR; the TCRdb copy retains only in-frame clones and omits some. The ten top clones account for 3.2%, within a sample of about 39,000 clones. The receptor comes from a woman aged 25 to 39 in good health and CMV-seropositive. The sample taken for sequencing was PBMCs. The chain joins TRBV19 to TRBJ2-3, with 11 positions matching TRBD2. In DNA, the CDR3 is TGTGCCAGTAGTATAGAGAGTAGCGGGGGGGCCAGAGATACGCAGTATTTT. Protein sequence: CASSIESSGGARDTQYF.